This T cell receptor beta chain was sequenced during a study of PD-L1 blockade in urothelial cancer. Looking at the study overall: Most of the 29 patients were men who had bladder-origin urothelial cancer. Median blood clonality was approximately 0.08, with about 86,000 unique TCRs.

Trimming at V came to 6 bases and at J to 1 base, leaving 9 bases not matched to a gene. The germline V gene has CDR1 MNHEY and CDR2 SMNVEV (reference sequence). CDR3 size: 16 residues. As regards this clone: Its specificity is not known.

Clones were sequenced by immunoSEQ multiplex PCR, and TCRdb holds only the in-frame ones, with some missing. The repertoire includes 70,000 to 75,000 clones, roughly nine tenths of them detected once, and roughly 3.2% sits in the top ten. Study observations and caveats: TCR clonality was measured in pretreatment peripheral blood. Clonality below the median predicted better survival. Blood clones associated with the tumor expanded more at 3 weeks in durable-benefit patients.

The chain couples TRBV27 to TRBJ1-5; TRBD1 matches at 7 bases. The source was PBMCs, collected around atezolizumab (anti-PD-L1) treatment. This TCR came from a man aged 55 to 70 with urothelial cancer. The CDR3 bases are TGTGCCAGCAGCCCCAGGGGGGCGTGGAGCAATCAGCCCCAGCATTTT. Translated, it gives CASSPRGAWSNQPQHF.